These 18 T cell receptor beta chains were sequenced from one sample in a study of T cells in Graves' hyperthyroidism and ophthalmopathy. RNA transcripts provided the source from which TCR beta CDR3 regions were amplified. A first-round RT-PCR of the TCR CDR3 used the HTBI primer set. In TCRdb, the multiplex PCR reads were re-called with MiXCR into one record per CDR3 protein. The sample yields hundreds of thousands of distinct CDR3 sequences, 15% to 20% seen once. Sequencing was done on a sample of blood. These receptors were collected from a woman aged 25 to 39 with Graves' hyperthyroidism.

The chain links TRBV7-9 to TRBJ2-7; D is possibly TRBD1 (7 bases). The ends were cut back, 1 base at V and 5 bases at J, with 12 bases in the middle. Germline lookup yields CDR1 SEHNR and CDR2 FQNEAQ (reference sequence). The CDR3 is made up of 14 amino acids. Written as DNA, the CDR3 is TGTGCCAGCAGCTTAGTCGGAGGGGGCGACGAGCAGTACTTC. Protein product: CASSLVGGGDEQYF.

This sequence joins TRBV5-1 and TRBJ2-7; 12 bases are shared with TRBD1. The CDR3 consists of 15 residues. In germline, CDR1 is SGHRS, CDR2 YFSETQ. Trimming took 4 bases from V and 4 from J; bases not matched to a gene: 6. The CDR3 region is CASSPGQGAGYEQYF. Written as DNA, the CDR3 is TGCGCCAGCAGCCCGGGACAGGGGGCTGGGTACGAGCAGTACTTC.

This clonotype was counted at least ten times. The chain is built from TRBV11-2 and TRBJ2-1; D is unresolved. Germline V CDR1 and CDR2: SGHAT, FQNNGV. The CDR3 is made up of 15 amino acids. Trimming left V 0 bases short and J 0 bases short, with 6 bases between. CDR3 amino acids: CASSLEVSSYNEQFF. CDR3 nucleotide sequence: TGTGCCAGCAGCTTAGAGGTGAGCTCCTACAATGAGCAGTTCTTC.

The sample holds a few counts of this clonotype. This chain connects TRBV9 to TRBJ2-2, with D unclear. The CDR3 is 13 amino acids. The V gene's germline CDR1 is SGDLS and CDR2 YYNGEE. Trimming removed 4 bases at V and 6 bases at J, with 10 bases between. The CDR3, as DNA: TGTGCCAGCAGCCCGATAGTATCCGGGGAGCTGTTTTTT. Translation gives CASSPIVSGELFF.

This clonotype occurred many times. V is TRBV6-2 or TRBV6-3 and J is TRBJ2-1; TRBD2 is a possible D gene (6 bases). The germline gives CDR1 MNHEY, CDR2 SVGEGT. The length of the CDR3 is 16 residues. V lost 0 bases and J lost 0, with 9 bases in between. The CDR3 nucleotides read TGTGCCAGCAGTTACTCCGGACTAAGCTCCTACAATGAGCAGTTCTTC. This sequence encodes CASSYSGLSSYNEQFF.

This clonotype was found many times. The chain carries TRBV20-1 and TRBJ2-1; D is unclear. V was trimmed by 3 bases and J by 0 bases, leaving 9 bases between them. This CDR3 is 14 amino acids long. Looked up from germline, CDR1 is DFQATT and CDR2 is SNEGSKA (reference sequence). CDR3 bases: TGCAGTGCTAGCAGGCGGCCCTCCTACAATGAGCAGTTCTTC. Protein product: CSASRRPSYNEQFF.

This clonotype was recorded at least ten times. This CDR3 reads CASSPGGLATGELFF. CDR3 sequence (DNA): TGTGCCAGCAGTCCCGGAGGGCTAGCGACCGGGGAGCTGTTTTTT. This rearrangement joins TRBV28 to TRBJ2-2; TRBD2 is a possible D gene (6 bases). The germline gives CDR1 MDHEN, CDR2 SYDVKM. There are 15 residues in the CDR3. V lost 5 bases, J lost 5 bases, and 15 bases lay in between.

This clonotype has ten or more counts. The V call is TRBV30, the J call TRBJ2-7, with no clear D. The germline V gene encodes CDR1 GTSNPN and CDR2 SVGIG (reference sequence). This CDR3 region has 11 residues. Deletions cut 0 bases from V and 7 bases from J, with 7 bases between. Here the CDR3 DNA reads TGTGCCTGGAGTGTACAAATGGAGCAGTACTTC. Translated, it gives CAWSVQMEQYF.

This chain connects TRBV28 to TRBJ1-2; 8 nucleotides match TRBD1. Germline loops: CDR1 MDHEN, CDR2 SYDVKM. The CDR3 covers 14 residues. The trim removed 6 bases at V and 5 bases at J, leaving 8 bases unmatched. For the CDR3, the DNA is TGTGCCAGCAGCAACGGACAGGGACCGTATGGCTACACCTTC. The encoded protein is CASSNGQGPYGYTF.

This clonotype was counted ten times or more. This chain connects TRBV7-9 to TRBJ2-7, with D possibly being TRBD2 (6 bases). The CDR3 is 15 amino acids. The V end lost 5 bases, the J end lost 3 bases, and 17 bases lay between the germline ends. Germline V gene sequence: CDR1 SEHNR, CDR2 FQNEAQ (reference sequence). This CDR3 is CASSRAGTGNYEQYF. Written as DNA, the CDR3 is TGTGCCAGCAGCCGCGCCGGGACTGGAAACTACGAGCAGTACTTC.

J is TRBJ1-1 and V is TRBV9; D is ambiguous. Per germline, CDR1 SGDLS and CDR2 YYNGEE. There are 14 residues in the CDR3. The V and J ends lost 0 bases and 3 bases respectively, with 9 bases between them. The CDR3 protein is CASSVGGWDTEAFF. Written as DNA, the CDR3 is TGTGCCAGCAGCGTAGGAGGCTGGGACACTGAAGCTTTCTTT.

The V call is TRBV7-9, the J call TRBJ2-7, with TRBD1 identical over 7 bases. Germline CDR1 SEHNR, CDR2 FQNEAQ (reference sequence). The CDR3 has 14 amino acids. Trimming at V came to 7 bases and at J to 0 bases, leaving 6 bases not matched to a gene. The CDR3 coding sequence is TGTGCCAGCAACACCGGGACAGACTCCTACGAGCAGTACTTC. It translates to CASNTGTDSYEQYF.

Ten or more counts support this clonotype. This sequence joins TRBV12-3 or TRBV12-4 and TRBJ1-1; D is undetermined. This CDR3 region has 14 residues. V lost 6 bases to trimming and J lost 1 base, with 12 bases between them. CDR3 sequence: CASSWPTPNTEAFF. DNA for the CDR3: TGTGCCAGCAGCTGGCCGACACCGAACACTGAAGCTTTCTTT.

A few counts support this clonotype. The V gene is TRBV5-1, the J gene TRBJ2-7; TRBD2 aligns across 10 bases. CDR1 and CDR2 from the germline V gene are SGHRS and YFSETQ. This CDR3 has 14 residues. V was pared by 3 bases and J by 6 bases, with 6 bases of the junction left unmatched. CDR3: CASSYAGLAFEQYF. The CDR3 DNA reads TGCGCCAGCAGCTACGCGGGACTAGCGTTCGAGCAGTACTTC.

Note on this clonotype: A much larger clone differs by one base, so this may be a read error. The chain carries TRBV11-2 and TRBJ2-3, with D maybe TRBD1 (6 bases). The germline gives CDR1 SGHAT, CDR2 FQNNGV. V dropped 2 bases and J dropped 0 bases, with 24 bases sitting between them. CDR3 size: 20 residues. For the CDR3, the DNA is TGTGCCAGCAGCTTACGGGTTAGCAGTAGGGGGAAGCCTAGCACAGATACGCAGTATTTT. It is translated as CASSLRVSSRGKPSTDTQYF. Looking up the rest from reference TRBV11-2 and TRBJ2-3 gives the full variable domain: EAGVAQSPRYKIIEKRQSVAFWCNPISGHATLYWYQQILGQGPKLLIQFQNNGVVDDSQLPKDRFSAERLKGVDSTLKIQPAKLEDSAVYLCASSLRVSSRGKPSTDTQYFGPGTRLTVL.

J is TRBJ1-6 and V is TRBV20-1, with D hard to call. The ends were cut back, 3 bases at V and 13 bases at J, with 19 bases in the middle. CDR3 length: 14 residues. Germline lookup yields CDR1 DFQATT and CDR2 SNEGSKA (reference sequence). CDR3: CSARPARSDRPLHF. DNA of the CDR3: TGCAGTGCTAGGCCCGCCAGGTCTGATCGGCCCCTCCACTTT.

This clonotype has a count of ten or more. This chain uses TRBV7-9 with TRBJ2-5; D unclear. CDR3 length: 12 residues. With 3 bases removed from V and 3 bases from J, the gap between germline ends came to 5 bases. Germline V gives CDR1 SEHNR, CDR2 FQNEAQ (reference sequence). The CDR3 bases are TGTGCCAGCAGCTTTGGGGAAGAGACCCAGTACTTC. As protein: CASSFGEETQYF. Combining the CDR3 with reference TRBV7-9 and TRBJ2-5 gives the whole variable domain DTGVSQNPRHKITKRGQNVTFRCDPISEHNRLYWYRQTLGQGPEFLTYFQNEAQLEKSRLLSDRFSAERPKGSFSTLEIQRTEQGDSAMYLCASSFGEETQYFGPGTRLLVL.

This chain connects TRBV29-1 to TRBJ1-1; no clear D gene. The V end was cut by 8 bases, the J end by 5 bases, with 24 bases between. CDR3 length: 15 amino acids. Germline values: CDR1 SQVTM, CDR2 ANQGSEA. DNA of the CDR3: TGCAGCTTGGCAGGTAGGGTCCCGGGAGGTACTGAAGCTTTCTTT. It yields the protein CSLAGRVPGGTEAFF.